These T cell receptor beta chains were read from a single sample in a study of T cell repertoires in aging, cancer and after chemotherapy. TCRdb processed the multiplex PCR reads anew with MiXCR; each CDR3 protein has one entry. Of 10,000 to 13,000 distinct CDR3 sequences listed, 25% to 35% were seen once; the top ten hold 3% to 4%. Sequencing used blood. The receptor set was obtained from a human donor in good health. Both conserved end residues are part of each CDR3. The D gene is left open where the match is weak. Where a row states a size, it is once, few, many or the class of an expanded clone; other rows omit it.

TRBV30	11	TRBJ2-7	.	.	TGTGCCTGGAGTGATTTCTACGAGCAGTACTTC	CAWSDFYEQYF
TRBV20-1	15	TRBJ2-3	.	TRBD2	TGCAGTGCTGGAATGGGCGGGGGGAACACAGATACGCAGTATTTT	CSAGMGGGNTDTQYF
TRBV29-1	12	TRBJ2-7	.	TRBD1	TGCAGCGTAGGGGACAGCCCCTCCGAGCAGTACTTC	CSVGDSPSEQYF
TRBV4-3	17	TRBJ2-3	.	TRBD2	TGCGCCAGCAGCCAAGAAGGGATGGTAGCGGGGGGCGATACGCAGTATTTT	CASSQEGMVAGGDTQYF
TRBV30	12	TRBJ1-5	.	.	TGTGCCTGGAGTGGACACAATCAGCCCCAGCATTTT	CAWSGHNQPQHF
TRBV6-1	11	TRBJ2-3	few	.	TGTGCCAGCAGTGTCACAGATACGCAGTATTTT	CASSVTDTQYF
TRBV5-4	13	TRBJ2-2	medium-sized	.	TGTGCCAGCAGCTTTAAGGGGATCGGGGAGCTGTTTTTT	CASSFKGIGELFF
TRBV19	14	TRBJ2-5	few	.	TGTGCCAGTAATCCGGGGCCTAACCAAGAGACCCAGTACTTC	CASNPGPNQETQYF
TRBV6-5	17	TRBJ1-4	.	.	TGTGCCAGCAGTTACTCCAGAGTCGGGGAAAGTAAGGAAAAACTGTTTTTT	CASSYSRVGESKEKLFF
TRBV7-2	15	TRBJ1-5	few	.	TGTGCCAGCTCTTTTTCGGGGCATAGCAATCAGCCCCAGCATTTT	CASSFSGHSNQPQHF
TRBV27	15	TRBJ2-5	medium-sized	TRBD1	TGTGCCAGCAGTTTGATACAGGGGGCTCGGGAGACCCAGTACTTC	CASSLIQGARETQYF
TRBV27	14	TRBJ2-1	medium-sized	TRBD1	TGTGCCAGCAGTTTCAGCGACAGGGTAGTTGAGCAGTTCTTC	CASSFSDRVVEQFF
TRBV12-3/TRBV12-4	14	TRBJ1-4	once	TRBD1	TGTGCCAGCAGTTCGACAGGGAATTTCGAAAAACTGTTTTTT	CASSSTGNFEKLFF
TRBV27	13	TRBJ2-2	few	.	TGTGCCAGCGGTCCGACTTATACCGGGGAGCTGTTTTTT	CASGPTYTGELFF
TRBV30	15	TRBJ1-2	.	TRBD1	TGTGCCTGGAGTCCATCGTGGACAGGGGAGCATGGCTACACCTTC	CAWSPSWTGEHGYTF
TRBV11-3	13	TRBJ2-1	medium-sized	.	TGTGCCAGCAGCGGAGAGACGGGCAATGAGCAGTTCTTC	CASSGETGNEQFF
TRBV6-2/TRBV6-3	18	TRBJ2-3	few	TRBD2	TGTGCCAGCAAGTTGGGGGGACTAGCGGGGGGGCCCGCAGATACGCAGTATTTT	CASKLGGLAGGPADTQYF
TRBV7-2	16	TRBJ1-2	.	.	TGTGCCAGCAGCTTAGTAGGCGGGGGGGGGCCGGAGGGCTACACCTTC	CASSLVGGGGPEGYTF
TRBV30	15	TRBJ2-1	medium-sized	.	TGTGCCTGGAGTGGTTACCCGAGCTCCTACAATGAGCAGTTCTTC	CAWSGYPSSYNEQFF
TRBV6-1	13	TRBJ2-7	.	TRBD1	TGTGCCAGCAGTACAGGGGGCGGCTACGAGCAGTACTTC	CASSTGGGYEQYF
TRBV11-3	13	TRBJ1-3	medium-sized	.	TGTGCCAGCAGCTCTAAGGCGGGGAACACCATATATTTT	CASSSKAGNTIYF
TRBV7-6	14	TRBJ1-2	few	TRBD1	TGTGCCAGCAGTCCCGGACAGGGCGAATATGGCTACACCTTC	CASSPGQGEYGYTF